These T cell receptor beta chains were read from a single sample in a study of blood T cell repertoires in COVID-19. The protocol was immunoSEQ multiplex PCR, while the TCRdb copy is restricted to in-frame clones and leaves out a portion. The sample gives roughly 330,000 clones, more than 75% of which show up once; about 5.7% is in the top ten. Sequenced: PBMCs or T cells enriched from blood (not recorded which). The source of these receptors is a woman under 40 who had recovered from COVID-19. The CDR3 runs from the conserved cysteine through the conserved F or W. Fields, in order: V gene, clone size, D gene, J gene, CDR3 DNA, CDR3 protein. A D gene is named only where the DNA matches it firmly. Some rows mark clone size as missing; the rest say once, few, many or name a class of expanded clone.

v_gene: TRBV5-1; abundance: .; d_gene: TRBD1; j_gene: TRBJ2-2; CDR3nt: TGCGCCAGCAGCTTACAGGGGACCGGGGAGCTGTTTTTT; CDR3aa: CASSLQGTGELFF
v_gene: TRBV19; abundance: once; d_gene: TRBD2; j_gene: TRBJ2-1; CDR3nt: TGTGCCAGTAGTATCTCCGGACTAGCGGACTACAATGAGCAGTTCTTC; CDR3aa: CASSISGLADYNEQFF
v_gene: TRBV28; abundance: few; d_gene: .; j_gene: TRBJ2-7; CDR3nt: TGTGCCAGCACCATCCCAGGGGCCTACGAGCAGTACTTC; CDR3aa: CASTIPGAYEQYF
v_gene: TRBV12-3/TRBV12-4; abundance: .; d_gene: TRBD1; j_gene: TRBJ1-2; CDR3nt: TGTGCCAGCAGTAAGACAGGGGGCAGAGGCTACACCTTC; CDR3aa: CASSKTGGRGYTF
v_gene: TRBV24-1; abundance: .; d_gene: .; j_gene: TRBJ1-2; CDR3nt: TGTGCCACCAGCAATCAGGGCCATGGCTACACCTTC; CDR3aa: CATSNQGHGYTF
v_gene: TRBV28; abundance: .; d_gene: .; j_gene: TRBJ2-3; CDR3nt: TGTGCCAGCAGTCCCCCGGACAGAACAGATACGCAGTATTTT; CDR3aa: CASSPPDRTDTQYF
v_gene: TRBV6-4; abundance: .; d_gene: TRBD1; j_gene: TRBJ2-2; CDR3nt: TGTGCCAGCAGCCCATCAACAGGGGTGGAGACCGGGGAGCTGTTTTTT; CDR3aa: CASSPSTGVETGELFF
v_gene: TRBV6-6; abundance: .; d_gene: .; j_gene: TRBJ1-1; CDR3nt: TGTGCCAGCAGTTACTCCTCAGGGTCACGGACTGAAGCTTTCTTT; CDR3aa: CASSYSSGSRTEAFF
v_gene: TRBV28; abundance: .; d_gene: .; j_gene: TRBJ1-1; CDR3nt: TGTGCCAGCAGTTTGGGGGACATTTGGGAAACCAACACTGAAGCTTTCTTT; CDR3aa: CASSLGDIWETNTEAFF
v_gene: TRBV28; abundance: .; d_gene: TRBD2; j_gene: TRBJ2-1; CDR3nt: TGTGCCAGCAGTTTCCCCTCGGCGGGGGGCGTTAATGAGCAGTTCTTC; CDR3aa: CASSFPSAGGVNEQFF
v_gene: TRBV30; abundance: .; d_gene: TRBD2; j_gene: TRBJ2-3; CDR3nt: TGTGCCTGGAGTGGACTAGCGGGGCGGCGGCGTACAGATACGCAGTATTTT; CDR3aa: CAWSGLAGRRRTDTQYF
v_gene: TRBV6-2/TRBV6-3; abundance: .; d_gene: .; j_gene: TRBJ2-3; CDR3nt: TGTGCCAGCAGTTACTCGGGTGCCGAGAGCGGCACAGATACGCAGTATTTT; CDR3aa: CASSYSGAESGTDTQYF
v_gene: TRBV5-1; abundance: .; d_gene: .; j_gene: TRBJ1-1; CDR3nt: TGCGCCAGCGGGCGAGGAGGAATCGGGAACACTGAAGCTTTCTTT; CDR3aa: CASGRGGIGNTEAFF
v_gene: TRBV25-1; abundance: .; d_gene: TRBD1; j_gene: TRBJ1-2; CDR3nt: TGTGCCAGCAAAGGCGACAGGGACCATAGCTATGGCTACACCTTC; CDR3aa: CASKGDRDHSYGYTF